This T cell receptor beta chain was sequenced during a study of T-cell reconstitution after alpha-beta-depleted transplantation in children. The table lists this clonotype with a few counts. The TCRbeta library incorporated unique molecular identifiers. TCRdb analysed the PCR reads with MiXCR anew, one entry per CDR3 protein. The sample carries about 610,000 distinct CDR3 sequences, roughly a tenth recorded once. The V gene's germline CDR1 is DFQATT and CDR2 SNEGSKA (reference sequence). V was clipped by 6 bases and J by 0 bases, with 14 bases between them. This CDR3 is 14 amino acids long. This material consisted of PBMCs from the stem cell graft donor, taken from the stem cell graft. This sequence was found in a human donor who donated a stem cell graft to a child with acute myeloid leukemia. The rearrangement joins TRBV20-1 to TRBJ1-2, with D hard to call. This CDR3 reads CSAERRGSNYGYTF. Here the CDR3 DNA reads TGCAGTGCGGAACGCCGGGGATCTAACTATGGCTACACCTTC.